The 27 T cell receptor beta chains listed next were all sequenced from one sample in a study of shared clonotypes between healthy human individuals. The protocol was immunoSEQ multiplex PCR, while the TCRdb copy is restricted to in-frame clones and leaves out a portion. The sample contains more than 450,000 clones, 79% of which appear only once. What was sequenced was PBMCs. Receptor source: a middle-aged woman in good health. Some clones in this sample may be carry-over from other donors' samples.

This chain joins TRBV9 and TRBJ2-7; no clear D gene. CDR3 size: 13 residues. The V end lost 2 bases, the J end lost 5 bases, and 11 bases lay between the germline ends. Germline CDR1 is SGDLS and CDR2 is YYNGEE. The CDR3 reads CASSVSPPDEQYF. CDR3 DNA sequence: TGTGCCAGCAGCGTCAGTCCGCCGGACGAGCAGTACTTC.

V usage is TRBV7-9 and J usage is TRBJ2-3; 9 positions match TRBD2. The V segment lost 2 bases and the J segment 2 bases; nucleotides outside the gene matches: 8. CDR3 length: 17 amino acids. CDR1 is SEHNR and CDR2 is FQNEAQ in the germline V gene (reference sequence). The CDR3 nucleotides are TGTGCCAGCAGCTTATTATTCCTAGCGGGGAACACAGATACGCAGTATTTT. Residues: CASSLLFLAGNTDTQYF.

The chain joins TRBV28 to TRBJ1-2, with TRBD1 matching 9 bases. J was trimmed by 4 bases and V by 5 bases; bases with no gene match: 14. CDR1 is MDHEN, CDR2 SYDVKM, per germline. This CDR3 has 17 residues. CDR3 coding DNA: TGTGCCAGCAGTCCCTCTGGGGGACAGGGCTTTAGCTATGGCTACACCTTC. Its translation: CASSPSGGQGFSYGYTF.

This rearrangement joins TRBV7-2 to TRBJ2-1; no clear D. V dropped 4 bases and J dropped 10 bases, with 11 bases sitting between them. The CDR3 spans 12 residues. Germline V gene lookup returns CDR1 SGHTA and CDR2 FQGNSA. DNA of the CDR3: TGTGCCAGCAGCTCGATGAGCCCAGAGCAGTTCTTC. Its protein is CASSSMSPEQFF.

CDR3 in amino acids: CASSAQGDETQYF. The CDR3 DNA follows: TGCGCCAGCAGCGCTCAGGGGGATGAGACCCAGTACTTC. This chain links TRBV5-1 with TRBJ2-5; 7 bases match TRBD1. The CDR3 consists of 13 residues. The germline V gene has CDR1 SGHRS and CDR2 YFSETQ. With V trimmed by 4 bases and J by 5 bases, 5 bases remained unmatched.

The chain combines TRBV4-2 with TRBJ1-5; D is unresolved. V was trimmed by 1 base and J by 4 bases, leaving 5 bases between them. The germline CDR1 and CDR2 sequences are LGHNA and YNFKEQ. CDR3 length: 13 residues. The CDR3 region is CASSQVGNQPQHF. As DNA, the CDR3 is TGTGCCAGCAGCCAAGTCGGGAATCAGCCCCAGCATTTT.

The chain recombines TRBV10-3 with TRBJ2-5, with TRBD1 matching 10 bases. Germline V gives CDR1 ENHRY, CDR2 SYGVKD. CDR3 length: 16 amino acids. V trimming: 8 bases; J trimming: 5 bases; junction bases outside the gene matches: 14. CDR3 amino acids: CAIGSPTTGGRETQYF. CDR3 DNA sequence: TGTGCCATCGGTTCTCCGACGACAGGGGGCAGGGAGACCCAGTACTTC.

The V gene is TRBV7-9, the J gene TRBJ2-7, with D perhaps matching TRBD2 (6 bases). The V and J ends lost 1 base and 4 bases respectively, with 11 bases between them. Looked up from germline, CDR1 is SEHNR and CDR2 is FQNEAQ (reference sequence). This CDR3 contains 14 residues. In DNA form, the CDR3 reads TGTGCCAGCAGCTTAGGACTAGTAGCGTACGAGCAGTACTTC. Its translation: CASSLGLVAYEQYF.

This clone was counted many times. The chain is built from TRBV30 and TRBJ1-1; D remains unclear. CDR1 GTSNPN and CDR2 SVGIG come from the germline V gene (reference sequence). The CDR3 covers 12 residues. Deletions cut 4 bases from V and 3 bases from J, with 9 bases between. CDR3 in amino acids: CAWNPGDTEAFF. CDR3 sequence (DNA): TGTGCCTGGAACCCTGGGGACACTGAAGCTTTCTTT.

This chain joins TRBV2 and TRBJ1-1, with D possibly being TRBD1 (5 bases). CDR1 is SNHLY and CDR2 is FYNNEI in the germline V gene. V lost 5 bases, J lost 1 base, and 8 bases lay in between. The CDR3 loop spans 13 amino acids. The CDR3 is CASSIDRNTEAFF. In DNA form, the CDR3 reads TGTGCCAGCAGTATAGACAGGAACACTGAAGCTTTCTTT.

The genes are TRBV30 and TRBJ2-1, with a tentative D call TRBD2 (6 bases). CDR1 and CDR2 (germline): GTSNPN, SVGIG (reference sequence). The CDR3 runs 11 residues. The germline V and J ends were trimmed by 3 bases and 8 bases, with 8 bases remaining between them. The CDR3 is CAWSGRDEQFF. CDR3 DNA sequence: TGTGCCTGGAGCGGGAGAGATGAGCAGTTCTTC.

The chain uses TRBV5-4 and TRBJ2-3; 11 bases match TRBD2. Germline trimming cut 4 bases from V and 1 base from J; bases unmatched to any gene: 5. The germline V gene has CDR1 SGHNT and CDR2 YYREEE (reference sequence). The CDR3 loop spans 16 amino acids. CDR3 amino acids: CASSERLAGRTDTQYF. The CDR3 DNA sequence: TGTGCCAGCAGCGAAAGACTAGCGGGGCGCACAGATACGCAGTATTTT.

V and J are TRBV29-1 and TRBJ2-5; tentative D call: TRBD2 (6 bases). The J call may be mistaken, given a closer DNA end match to TRBJ2-7. Germline V lookup: CDR1 SQVTM, CDR2 ANQGSEA. This CDR3 comprises 13 residues. The CDR3 nucleotides are TGCAGCGTTGACGTCGCGGGATCCTACGAGCAGTACTTC. Translating it yields CSVDVAGSYEQYF.

A word on this clone: The same CDR3 can be traced to other DNA sequences in this sample. J is TRBJ1-3 and V is TRBV9; D perhaps matches TRBD1 (5 bases). V shed 2 bases and J shed 0 bases, with 9 bases lying between them. CDR1 SGDLS and CDR2 YYNGEE come from the germline V gene. The CDR3 loop spans 15 amino acids. CDR3 amino acids: CASSVGGSSGNTIYF. In nucleotides, the CDR3 is TGTGCCAGCAGCGTCGGGGGAAGCTCTGGAAACACCATATATTTT.

This rearrangement joins TRBV7-2 to TRBJ2-7, with 7 bases fitting TRBD2. CDR1 is SGHTA and CDR2 is FQGNSA in the germline V gene. Trimming removed 5 bases from V and 4 bases from J; junction bases left unmatched: 11. This CDR3 spans 15 amino acids. The CDR3 nucleotides read TGTGCCAGCAGCCCCTGGGCGGGAGAGGGTTACGAGCAGTACTTC. It encodes CASSPWAGEGYEQYF.

The chain uses TRBV2 and TRBJ2-3; 11 bases agree with TRBD2. CDR3 length equals 14 residues. V trimming: 7 bases; J trimming: 7 bases; junction bases outside the gene matches: 7. Per germline, CDR1 SNHLY and CDR2 FYNNEI. The CDR3 coding sequence is TGTGCCAGCATGCCGGGACTAGCGGTATATACGCAGTATTTT. As protein: CASMPGLAVYTQYF.

This clone was counted at least ten times. Other DNA sequences in the sample encode the same CDR3. V and J are TRBV7-2 and TRBJ2-7; a weak D match, TRBD2 (6 bases). V was pared by 4 bases and J by 2 bases, with 12 bases between. Germline CDR1 reads SGHTA; CDR2 reads FQGNSA. The CDR3 is 14 residues long. The CDR3 here is CASSSGLLPYEQYF. CDR3 coding DNA: TGTGCCAGCAGCTCGGGACTCCTACCCTACGAGCAGTACTTC.

The CDR3 here is CAISERHSNQPQHF. In DNA form, the CDR3 reads TGTGCCATCAGTGAGCGACATAGCAATCAGCCCCAGCATTTT. This chain joins TRBV10-3 and TRBJ1-5, with D hard to call. Per the germline V gene, CDR1 is ENHRY and CDR2 is SYGVKD. This CDR3 has 14 residues. V lost 2 bases and J lost 0, with 5 bases in between.

In the case of this clone: This CDR3 is also generated by other DNA sequences in the sample. The rearrangement uses TRBV30 and TRBJ1-5; D is undetermined. Trimming cost V 1 base and J 5 bases, with 9 bases left between them. Germline V CDR1 and CDR2: GTSNPN, SVGIG (reference sequence). This CDR3 contains 13 residues. In DNA form, the CDR3 reads TGTGCCTGGAGTGCCGGATCCGATCAGCCCCAGCATTTT. The encoded protein is CAWSAGSDQPQHF.

The chain has TRBV28 and TRBJ1-1; tentatively, D is TRBD1 (5 bases). Germline V gene sequence: CDR1 MDHEN, CDR2 SYDVKM. The V end was cut by 5 bases, the J end by 4 bases, with 17 bases between. The CDR3 covers 15 residues. In DNA, the CDR3 is TGTGCCAGCAGTCCCCGTAAGGGGATGATCACTGAAGCTTTCTTT. Amino acids: CASSPRKGMITEAFF.

The chain has TRBV28 and TRBJ2-4; D is undetermined. The V gene's germline CDR1 is MDHEN and CDR2 SYDVKM. Trimming removed 9 bases from V and 0 bases from J, with 12 bases in between. The CDR3 spans 14 residues. The CDR3 sequence: CARHSPLAKNIQYF. The CDR3 DNA sequence: TGTGCCAGACATAGCCCTCTAGCCAAAAACATTCAGTACTTC. The full variable domain, its missing parts supplied by reference TRBV28 and TRBJ2-4, is DVKVTQSSRYLVKRTGEKVFLECVQDMDHENMFWYRQDPGLGLRLIYFSYDVKMKEKGDIPEGYSVSREKKERFSLILESASTNQTSMYLCARHSPLAKNIQYFGAGTRLSVL.

The J gene is TRBJ2-5, the V gene TRBV7-6, with D hard to call. CDR1 is SGHVS, CDR2 FNYEAQ, per germline. The CDR3 runs to 15 residues. With 2 bases removed from V and 0 bases from J, the gap between germline ends came to 10 bases. CDR3 residues: CASSLFSPHQETQYF. CDR3 DNA sequence: TGTGCCAGCAGCTTATTTAGCCCCCACCAAGAGACCCAGTACTTC.

The rearrangement uses TRBV18 and TRBJ1-1, with D possibly being TRBD1 (5 bases). Looked up from germline, CDR1 is KGHSH and CDR2 is LQKENI. The CDR3 runs to 14 residues. The V end was cut by 4 bases, the J end by 7 bases, with 16 bases between. The CDR3 region is CASSRTDGAGEAFF. CDR3 DNA sequence: TGTGCCAGCTCACGAACGGACGGGGCTGGTGAAGCTTTCTTT.

Note on this clone: Other DNA sequences in this specimen translate into the identical CDR3. The J gene is TRBJ2-1, the V gene TRBV7-2; 8 bases fit TRBD2. The V gene's germline CDR1 is SGHTA and CDR2 FQGNSA. J lost 0 bases, V lost 5 bases, and 9 bases had no gene match. The length of the CDR3 is 17 residues. The CDR3 DNA reads as TGTGCCAGCAGCCCTGGACTAGCTCTTAGCTCCTACAATGAGCAGTTCTTC. It is translated as CASSPGLALSSYNEQFF.

The chain carries TRBV4-3 and TRBJ1-4, with D maybe TRBD1 (5 bases). Germline V gene lookup returns CDR1 LGHNA and CDR2 YSLEER. The length of the CDR3 is 14 residues. V was cut by 6 bases and J by 5 bases, with 13 bases left in between. The CDR3 is CASREDTWNEKLFF. The CDR3 coding sequence is TGCGCCAGCAGAGAGGACACTTGGAATGAAAAACTGTTTTTT.

In this sample, this clone turned up a few times. The chain combines TRBV7-9 with TRBJ1-1; 8 nucleotides align to TRBD1. The ends lost 5 bases at V and 3 bases at J; junction bases unmatched: 2. CDR3 length: 13 amino acids. Germline values: CDR1 SEHNR, CDR2 FQNEAQ (reference sequence). This CDR3 is CASSGQGDTEAFF. The DNA for the CDR3 is TGTGCCAGCAGCGGACAGGGAGACACTGAAGCTTTCTTT.

This clone was detected once. The J gene is TRBJ2-5, the V gene TRBV18, with a tentative D call TRBD1 (6 bases). V was cut by 0 bases and J by 5 bases, with 10 bases left in between. CDR1 is KGHSH, CDR2 LQKENI, per germline. CDR3 length: 14 residues. CDR3 nucleotides: TGTGCCAGCTCACCACCGACAGGTTGGGAGACCCAGTACTTC. Translated: CASSPPTGWETQYF.